This is a list of T cell receptor beta chains from one sample in a study of cytomegalovirus exposure and HLA in healthy donors. Clones were read by immunoSEQ multiplex PCR, and TCRdb kept only the in-frame ones, dropping some. The profile shows about 44,000 clones, about nine tenths of them singletons. The sample consisted of PBMCs. These receptors all come from a woman between 35 and 50 years old in good health and CMV-seropositive. Both conserved end residues are part of each CDR3. Each record gives: J gene, V gene, clone size, D gene, CDR3 protein, CDR3 DNA. The D gene is left open where the match is weak. Size is omitted from some rows. Given values are once, few, many or a class for expanded clones.

J: TRBJ1-1; V: TRBV11-2; size: -; D: TRBD1; CDR3: CASRGQGTEAFF; DNA: TGTGCCAGCAGAGGACAGGGGACTGAAGCTTTCTTT
J: TRBJ2-1; V: TRBV5-6; size: -; D: -; CDR3: CASSFLDKTTYNEQFF; DNA: TGTGCCAGCAGCTTCTTGGACAAAACTACCTACAATGAGCAGTTCTTC
J: TRBJ1-1; V: TRBV6-1; size: -; D: TRBD1; CDR3: CASTPQGGMNTEAFF; DNA: TGTGCCAGCACCCCCCAGGGGGGTATGAACACTGAAGCTTTCTTT
J: TRBJ1-2; V: TRBV6-1; size: -; D: -; CDR3: CASRHGVYGYTF; DNA: TGTGCCAGCAGACACGGAGTCTATGGCTACACCTTC
J: TRBJ1-2; V: TRBV7-2; size: -; D: TRBD1; CDR3: CASSTPGQGVLGYTF; DNA: TGTGCCAGCAGCACTCCGGGACAGGGGGTTCTTGGCTACACCTTC
J: TRBJ1-1; V: TRBV6-5; size: once; D: -; CDR3: CASSYLRKGDTEAFF; DNA: TGTGCCAGCAGTTACCTTAGGAAAGGGGACACTGAAGCTTTCTTT
J: TRBJ2-1; V: TRBV18; size: -; D: -; CDR3: CASSPRESEQFF; DNA: TGTGCCAGCTCACCCCGGGAAAGTGAGCAGTTCTTC
J: TRBJ2-1; V: TRBV27; size: -; D: -; CDR3: CASSRSLSVANNNEQFF; DNA: TGTGCCAGCAGTCGATCCCTATCAGTAGCTAACAACAATGAGCAGTTCTTC
J: TRBJ1-5; V: TRBV27; size: once; D: -; CDR3: CASRLTGYQPQHF; DNA: TGTGCCAGCAGGTTGACAGGTTATCAGCCCCAGCATTTT
J: TRBJ2-6; V: TRBV7-3; size: once; D: -; CDR3: CASGFRDNANVLTF; DNA: TGTGCCAGCGGATTTAGGGACAATGCCAACGTCCTGACTTTC
J: TRBJ1-6; V: TRBV7-8; size: -; D: -; CDR3: CASSILGGVNSPLHF; DNA: TGTGCCAGCAGTATACTTGGGGGGGTAAATTCACCCCTCCACTTT
J: TRBJ2-2; V: TRBV2; size: -; D: -; CDR3: CASSNTPGELFF; DNA: TGTGCCAGCAGCAATACTCCAGGGGAGCTGTTTTTT
J: TRBJ2-5; V: TRBV5-1; size: -; D: -; CDR3: CASSLVQGRGETQYF; DNA: TGCGCCAGCAGCTTGGTCCAGGGGAGAGGAGAGACCCAGTACTTC
J: TRBJ1-6; V: TRBV28; size: -; D: -; CDR3: CASSFRNSPLHF; DNA: TGTGCCAGCAGTTTCAGAAATTCACCCCTCCACTTT
J: TRBJ2-5; V: TRBV7-2; size: -; D: -; CDR3: CASSVKAGQETPYF; DNA: TGTGCCAGCAGCGTAAAAGCGGGTCAAGAGACCCCGTACTTC
J: TRBJ1-4; V: TRBV5-4; size: -; D: -; CDR3: CASSLYAGNEKLFF; DNA: TGTGCCAGCAGCTTGTACGCAGGGAATGAAAAACTGTTTTTT
J: TRBJ1-1; V: TRBV6-5; size: -; D: -; CDR3: CASIKDSLNTEAFF; DNA: TGTGCCAGTATAAAAGACAGTCTTAACACTGAAGCTTTCTTT
J: TRBJ2-3; V: TRBV5-1; size: -; D: TRBD2; CDR3: CASSLGGDTDTQYF; DNA: TGCGCCAGCAGCCTCGGGGGGGACACAGATACGCAGTATTTT
J: TRBJ2-7; V: TRBV2; size: few; D: -; CDR3: CASSAWLATYEQYF; DNA: TGTGCCAGCAGTGCGTGGCTAGCGACGTACGAGCAGTACTTC
J: TRBJ2-1; V: TRBV6-5; size: -; D: TRBD2; CDR3: CASRFSGRDYNEQFF; DNA: TGTGCCAGCAGATTTAGCGGGAGGGACTACAATGAGCAGTTCTTC
J: TRBJ1-2; V: TRBV28; size: -; D: -; CDR3: CASSSPDSLNYGYTF; DNA: TGTGCCAGCAGTTCTCCGGACAGCTTAAACTATGGCTACACCTTC
J: TRBJ2-1; V: TRBV5-1; size: -; D: TRBD2; CDR3: CASSLGLAGGPSDEQFF; DNA: TGCGCCAGCAGCCTAGGACTAGCGGGGGGGCCAAGCGATGAGCAGTTCTTC
J: TRBJ2-5; V: TRBV2; size: -; D: TRBD1; CDR3: CASKGTGSNLETQYF; DNA: TGTGCCAGCAAGGGGACAGGTTCAAACTTGGAGACCCAGTACTTC
J: TRBJ2-2; V: TRBV2; size: once; D: -; CDR3: CASTLSGAPGELFF; DNA: TGTGCCAGCACCCTTTCAGGGGCTCCCGGGGAGCTGTTTTTT
J: TRBJ1-3; V: TRBV6-1; size: -; D: -; CDR3: CASSSLTRGGNTIYF; DNA: TGTGCCAGCAGTTCCTTAACCAGGGGTGGAAACACCATATATTTT
J: TRBJ1-5; V: TRBV5-6; size: few; D: -; CDR3: CASSLGLQNDQPQHF; DNA: TGTGCCAGCAGCTTGGGACTCCAAAACGATCAGCCCCAGCATTTT
J: TRBJ2-5; V: TRBV27; size: -; D: TRBD2; CDR3: CASSPRTSGGETQYF; DNA: TGTGCCAGCAGTCCCCGGACTAGCGGGGGTGAGACCCAGTACTTC
J: TRBJ1-1; V: TRBV27; size: -; D: TRBD1; CDR3: CASSPLRQGEAFF; DNA: TGTGCCAGCAGTCCTCTTAGACAGGGAGAAGCTTTCTTT
J: TRBJ2-1; V: TRBV18; size: -; D: TRBD1; CDR3: CASSPLGQGYNEQFF; DNA: TGTGCCAGCTCACCACTGGGACAGGGTTACAATGAGCAGTTCTTC
J: TRBJ2-3; V: TRBV2; size: -; D: -; CDR3: CASQNWAGVGTDTQYF; DNA: TGTGCCAGCCAGAACTGGGCGGGTGTGGGAACAGATACGCAGTATTTT
J: TRBJ2-5; V: TRBV27; size: -; D: -; CDR3: CASSFSLPGTQYF; DNA: TGTGCCAGCAGTTTTTCTCTTCCCGGGACCCAGTACTTC
J: TRBJ2-5; V: TRBV6-1; size: -; D: -; CDR3: CASSVQGFNQETQYF; DNA: TGTGCCAGCAGTGTTCAGGGGTTCAACCAAGAGACCCAGTACTTC
J: TRBJ1-1; V: TRBV6-1; size: -; D: TRBD1; CDR3: CASNSGQAQGTEAFF; DNA: TGTGCCAGCAACTCGGGACAGGCACAGGGCACTGAAGCTTTCTTT
J: TRBJ2-5; V: TRBV18; size: -; D: -; CDR3: CASSPPLRGDQYF; DNA: TGTGCCAGCTCACCACCTCTCAGGGGGGACCAGTACTTC
J: TRBJ2-2; V: TRBV18; size: -; D: TRBD2; CDR3: CASSPTGLTNTGELFF; DNA: TGTGCCAGCTCGCCGACGGGACTAACGAACACCGGGGAGCTGTTTTTT
J: TRBJ2-1; V: TRBV20-1; size: -; D: -; CDR3: CSARDFDEQFF; DNA: TGCAGTGCCCGGGATTTCGATGAGCAGTTCTTC
J: TRBJ2-7; V: TRBV7-9; size: -; D: TRBD1; CDR3: CSSSGSGTGMHEQYF; DNA: TGTTCCAGCAGCGGATCCGGGACAGGGATGCACGAGCAGTACTTC
J: TRBJ1-5; V: TRBV2; size: -; D: TRBD1; CDR3: CASSRTGNQPQHF; DNA: TGTGCCAGCAGTCGGACAGGGAATCAGCCCCAGCATTTT
J: TRBJ1-3; V: TRBV4-2; size: -; D: -; CDR3: CASSPEGPRARGNTIYF; DNA: TGTGCCAGCAGCCCTGAGGGCCCCCGGGCTAGGGGAAACACCATATATTTT
J: TRBJ1-3; V: TRBV6-1; size: -; D: TRBD1; CDR3: CASSAGTANSGNTIYF; DNA: TGTGCCAGCAGTGCCGGGACAGCTAACTCTGGAAACACCATATATTTT
J: TRBJ2-7; V: TRBV6-5; size: -; D: -; CDR3: CASSYSFNPSSYEQYF; DNA: TGTGCCAGCAGTTACTCTTTCAACCCGAGCTCCTACGAGCAGTACTTC
J: TRBJ2-3; V: TRBV5-4; size: -; D: -; CDR3: CASSLRQSTDTQYF; DNA: TGTGCCAGCAGCCTCCGACAGAGTACAGATACGCAGTATTTT
J: TRBJ1-1; V: TRBV20-1; size: -; D: -; CDR3: CSAEDTEAFF; DNA: TGCAGTGCCGAGGACACTGAAGCTTTCTTT
J: TRBJ2-5; V: TRBV6-6; size: -; D: TRBD2; CDR3: CASRNSGRAGEQYF; DNA: TGTGCCAGCAGGAACAGCGGGAGGGCCGGGGAGCAGTACTTC
J: TRBJ2-5; V: TRBV5-6; size: -; D: -; CDR3: CASSPPTSIETQYF; DNA: TGTGCCAGCAGCCCTCCTACTAGTATAGAGACCCAGTACTTC
J: TRBJ2-2; V: TRBV5-1; size: -; D: TRBD1; CDR3: CASSLRGQGGNTGELFF; DNA: TGCGCCAGCAGCTTGCGCGGACAGGGTGGGAACACCGGGGAGCTGTTTTTT
J: TRBJ1-2; V: TRBV2; size: -; D: TRBD1; CDR3: CASSMDRGLSYGYTF; DNA: TGTGCCAGCAGTATGGACAGGGGACTTTCCTATGGCTACACCTTC
J: TRBJ1-4; V: TRBV6-5; size: -; D: -; CDR3: CASSYSQGKLFF; DNA: TGTGCCAGCAGTTACTCCCAGGGAAAACTGTTTTTT
J: TRBJ1-4; V: TRBV28; size: -; D: -; CDR3: CASSSPGSSNEKLFF; DNA: TGTGCCAGCAGTTCCCCGGGTTCTTCGAATGAAAAACTGTTTTTT
J: TRBJ2-7; V: TRBV27; size: -; D: TRBD1; CDR3: CASSNRDRAYEQYF; DNA: TGTGCCAGCAGCAACCGGGACAGGGCCTACGAGCAGTACTTC
J: TRBJ2-1; V: TRBV20-1; size: -; D: -; CDR3: CSARRQDEQFF; DNA: TGCAGTGCTAGAAGACAGGATGAGCAGTTCTTC
J: TRBJ1-1; V: TRBV13; size: -; D: TRBD1; CDR3: CASSRGRETEAFF; DNA: TGTGCCAGCAGCAGGGGGCGCGAGACTGAAGCTTTCTTT
J: TRBJ2-7; V: TRBV6-1; size: -; D: -; CDR3: CASSEGPGSHEQYF; DNA: TGTGCCAGCAGTGAAGGGCCAGGGTCCCACGAGCAGTACTTC
J: TRBJ2-7; V: TRBV20-1; size: -; D: -; CDR3: CSAPETYEQYF; DNA: TGCAGTGCCCCGGAGACCTACGAGCAGTACTTC
J: TRBJ2-1; V: TRBV10-3; size: -; D: TRBD2; CDR3: CAISSSGGIYNEQFF; DNA: TGTGCCATCAGTAGTAGCGGGGGAATCTACAATGAGCAGTTCTTC
J: TRBJ2-1; V: TRBV5-1; size: -; D: TRBD2; CDR3: CASSLGAGGRNEQFF; DNA: TGCGCCAGCAGCTTGGGAGCGGGGGGACGCAATGAGCAGTTCTTC
J: TRBJ1-4; V: TRBV2; size: once; D: -; CDR3: CASRDRQATNEKLFF; DNA: TGTGCCAGCAGAGATCGACAGGCCACTAATGAAAAACTGTTTTTT
J: TRBJ2-1; V: TRBV29-1; size: -; D: TRBD2; CDR3: CSWVRGAGGNEQFF; DNA: TGCAGTTGGGTCCGAGGAGCGGGAGGGAATGAGCAGTTCTTC